The clone carrying this T cell receptor beta chain appeared a few times. No antigen is known for it. The CDR3 is made up of 13 amino acids. With 6 bases removed from V and 2 bases from J, the gap between germline ends came to 10 bases. The germline V gene has CDR1 WSHSY and CDR2 SAAADI. The data belong to a study of T-cell memory formation after mild COVID-19. Study context: For the most part, TCR clusters were specific to one donor. Findings of the study overall: The SARS-CoV-2 specificity of second-wave clones reaching peak at day 37 remained unverified. Later expanders leaned CD4+, whereas clones that contracted between day 15 and 85 were balanced CD4/CD8.

TCRdb re-derived calls from the 5' RACE reads in MiXCR, one entry per CDR3 protein. The sample shows 350,000 to 500,000 distinct CDR3 sequences, more than 20% of them seen only once. The sample consisted of PBMCs or a T cell subset sorted from them (not recorded which). This sequence was found in an adult woman who had mild COVID-19 (a few samples of this study predate the infection). Cell type and time point are not known. The rearrangement uses TRBV10-2 and TRBJ2-5; D not resolved. The CDR3 protein is CASRETRQETQYF. CDR3 nucleotide sequence: TGCGCCAGCAGGGAGACGCGTCAAGAGACCCAGTACTTC.